Listed here are 13 T cell receptor beta chains from one sample, sequenced in a study of blood T cell repertoires in COVID-19. Assay used: immunoSEQ multiplex PCR; TCRdb lists only in-frame clones, some missing. The sample includes 50,000 to 55,000 clones, roughly 87% of them seen just once. Sequencing was done on a sample of peripheral blood. These TCRs come from a man in his 60s with active COVID-19.

The chain has TRBV9 and TRBJ2-3; 9 nucleotides match TRBD1. This CDR3 comprises 15 residues. Trimming cost V 4 bases and J 7 bases; bases outside gene matches: 10. CDR1 and CDR2 from the germline V gene are SGDLS and YYNGEE. DNA for the CDR3: TGTGCCAGCAGCCCCAGGACAGGGGTGGAGTATACGCAGTATTTT. As protein: CASSPRTGVEYTQYF.

This clone was observed a single time. The V call is TRBV7-9, the J call TRBJ1-4, with TRBD1 as a possible D gene (5 bases). V was clipped by 5 bases and J by 2 bases, with 9 bases between them. Germline assignment: CDR1 SEHNR and CDR2 FQNEAQ (reference sequence). This CDR3 comprises 14 residues. As DNA, the CDR3 is TGTGCCAGCAGCCTCCGACAGACTAATGAAAAACTGTTTTTT. Protein product: CASSLRQTNEKLFF.

The V call is TRBV6-5, the J call TRBJ1-2; 7 nucleotides line up with TRBD1. Germline CDR1 and CDR2: MNHEY and SVGAGI. V lost 7 bases, J lost 7 bases, and 12 bases stayed unmatched. The CDR3 loop spans 14 amino acids. Here the CDR3 DNA reads TGTGCCAGCACCGTAATACAGGGGTGGGGTGGCTACACCTTC. Its translation is CASTVIQGWGGYTF.

The V call is TRBV28, the J call TRBJ2-7; maybe TRBD1 (6 bases). The CDR3 sequence is 14 residues long. V lost 7 bases, J lost 1 base, and 14 bases lay in between. The germline CDR1 and CDR2 sequences are MDHEN and SYDVKM. The CDR3 is CASTRHRESYEQYF. The CDR3 DNA sequence: TGTGCCAGCACCCGACACAGGGAGTCCTACGAGCAGTACTTC.

The V call is TRBV12-3 or TRBV12-4, the J call TRBJ2-5, with D unclear. Trimming pared 3 bases from V and 0 bases from J, leaving 5 bases between. The CDR3 length is 13 residues. CDR3 protein: CASSLYYQETQYF. In DNA, the CDR3 is TGTGCCAGCAGTTTGTACTACCAAGAGACCCAGTACTTC.

The V call is TRBV6-5, the J call TRBJ1-1; 10 bases are a match to TRBD1. Germline V gene data show CDR1 as MNHEY and CDR2 as SVGAGI. V trimming: 0 bases; J trimming: 2 bases; junction bases outside the gene matches: 3. This CDR3 contains 16 residues. The CDR3, as DNA: TGTGCCAGCAGTTACTCGAGGACAGGGGGAAACACTGAAGCTTTCTTT. Translating it yields CASSYSRTGGNTEAFF.

This clone was counted a few times. The J gene is TRBJ2-7, the V gene TRBV28; D possibly corresponds to TRBD2 (5 bases). This CDR3 has 15 residues. Trimming stripped 6 bases from V and 2 bases from J, with 17 bases between. CDR1 is MDHEN, CDR2 SYDVKM, per germline. The CDR3 DNA follows: TGTGCCAGCAGCTTAAGCGGAAGGTTCGCCTACGAGCAGTACTTC. It encodes CASSLSGRFAYEQYF.

The V gene is TRBV7-3, the J gene TRBJ2-7; 7 bases fit TRBD1. The junction had 13 bases not matched to a gene; V was cut back by 5 bases and J by 0 bases. The V gene's germline CDR1 is SGHTA and CDR2 FQGTGA. This CDR3 is built from 17 residues. CDR3 region: CASSQPTGQLNSYEQYF. CDR3 bases: TGTGCCAGCAGCCAACCAACGGGACAGCTTAACTCCTACGAGCAGTACTTC.

This rearrangement joins TRBV7-9 to TRBJ2-1, with TRBD1 as a possible D gene (6 bases). Between the trimmed V and J ends, which lost 5 bases and 9 bases, there was a span of 8 bases. Germline V gene sequence: CDR1 SEHNR, CDR2 FQNEAQ (reference sequence). This CDR3 spans 11 amino acids. CDR3 nucleotide sequence: TGTGCCAGCAGCCCCAGGGGTGAGCAGTTCTTC. Protein: CASSPRGEQFF. Full variable domain (missing parts from reference TRBV7-9 and TRBJ2-1): DTGVSQNPRHKITKRGQNVTFRCDPISEHNRLYWYRQTLGQGPEFLTYFQNEAQLEKSRLLSDRFSAERPKGSFSTLEIQRTEQGDSAMYLCASSPRGEQFFGPGTRLTVL.

This clone was recorded only once. The chain recombines TRBV6-2 or TRBV6-3 with TRBJ1-2; D remains unclear. CDR1 is MNHEY, CDR2 SVGEGT, per germline. V was clipped by 2 bases and J by 6 bases, with 13 bases between them. This CDR3 region has 14 residues. The CDR3 DNA sequence: TGTGCCAGCAGTTACGTGGGCAGGTATGATGGCTACACCTTC. It is translated as CASSYVGRYDGYTF.

The chain couples TRBV6-2 or TRBV6-3 to TRBJ2-3; tentative D call: TRBD1 (5 bases). The length of the CDR3 is 15 residues. Looked up from germline, CDR1 is MNHEY and CDR2 is SVGEGT. The V end was cut by 6 bases, the J end by 5 bases, with 18 bases between. The CDR3 DNA is TGTGCCAGCAGCTATATACGTTGGGGCGAAGATACGCAGTATTTT. This translates into CASSYIRWGEDTQYF.

V gene TRBV3-1 (or the pseudogene TRBV3-2) combines with J gene TRBJ2-2, with 14 nucleotides matching TRBD2. After removal of 3 bases from V and 3 bases from J, the junction contained 3 bases not matched to a gene. This CDR3 contains 17 residues. Germline-derived CDR1 and CDR2 are LGHDT and YNNKEL (reference sequence). The CDR3 DNA reads as TGTGCCAGCAGCCAGGGACTAGCGGGAGCGGACACCGGGGAGCTGTTTTTT. Protein: CASSQGLAGADTGELFF.

The genes are TRBV29-1 and TRBJ2-1; 10 positions match TRBD2. Per the germline V gene, CDR1 is SQVTM and CDR2 is ANQGSEA. This CDR3 has 13 amino acids. The junction had 4 bases not matched to a gene; V was cut back by 4 bases and J by 7 bases. The CDR3 is CSVGAGGWNEQFF. Here the CDR3 DNA reads TGCAGCGTTGGAGCGGGAGGGTGGAATGAGCAGTTCTTC.